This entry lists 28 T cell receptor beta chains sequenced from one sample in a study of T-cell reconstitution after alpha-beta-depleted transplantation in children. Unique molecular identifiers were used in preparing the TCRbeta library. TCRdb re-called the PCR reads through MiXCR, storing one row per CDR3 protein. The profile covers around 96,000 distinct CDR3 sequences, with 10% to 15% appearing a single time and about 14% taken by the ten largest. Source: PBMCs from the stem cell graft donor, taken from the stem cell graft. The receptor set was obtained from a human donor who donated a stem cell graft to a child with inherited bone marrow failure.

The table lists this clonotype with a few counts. CDR3 sequence reads: CSVDPTPDTYNEQFF. CDR3 coding DNA: TGCAGCGTTGATCCCACTCCCGACACCTACAATGAGCAGTTCTTC. The V and J genes are TRBV29-1 and TRBJ2-1; the D is unclear. The CDR3 length is 15 residues. The germline V gene has CDR1 SQVTM and CDR2 ANQGSEA. The V end lost 3 bases, the J end lost 2 bases, and 14 bases lay between the germline ends.

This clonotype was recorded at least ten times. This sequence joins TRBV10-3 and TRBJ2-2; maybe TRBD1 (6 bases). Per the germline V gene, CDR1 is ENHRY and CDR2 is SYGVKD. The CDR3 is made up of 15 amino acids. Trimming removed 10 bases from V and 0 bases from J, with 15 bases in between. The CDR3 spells CATFWGPANTGELFF. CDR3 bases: TGTGCCACCTTCTGGGGGCCTGCGAACACCGGGGAGCTGTTTTTT.

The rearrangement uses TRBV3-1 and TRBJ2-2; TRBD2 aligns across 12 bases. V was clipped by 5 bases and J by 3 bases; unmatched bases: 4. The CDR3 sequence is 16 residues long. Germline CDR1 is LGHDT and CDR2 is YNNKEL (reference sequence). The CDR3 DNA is TGTGCCAGCAGCTACCGACTAGCGGGAGACACCGGGGAGCTGTTTTTT. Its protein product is CASSYRLAGDTGELFF.

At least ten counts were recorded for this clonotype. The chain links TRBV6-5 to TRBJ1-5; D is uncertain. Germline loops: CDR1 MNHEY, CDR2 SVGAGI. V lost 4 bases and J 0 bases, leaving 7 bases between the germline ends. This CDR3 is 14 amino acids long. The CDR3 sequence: CASSFESSNQPQHF. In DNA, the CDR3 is TGTGCCAGCAGTTTTGAAAGTAGCAATCAGCCCCAGCATTTT.

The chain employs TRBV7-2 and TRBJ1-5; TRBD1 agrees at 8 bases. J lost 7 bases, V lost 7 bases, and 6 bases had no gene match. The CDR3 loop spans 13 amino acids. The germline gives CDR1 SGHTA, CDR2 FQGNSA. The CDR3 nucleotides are TGTGCCAGCACCCGGACAGGGAACCAGCCCCAGCATTTT. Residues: CASTRTGNQPQHF.

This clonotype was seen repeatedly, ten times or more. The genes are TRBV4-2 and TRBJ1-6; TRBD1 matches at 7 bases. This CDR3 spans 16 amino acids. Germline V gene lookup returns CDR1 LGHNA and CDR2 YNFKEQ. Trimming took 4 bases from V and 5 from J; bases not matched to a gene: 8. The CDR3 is CASSREQGKDNSPLHF. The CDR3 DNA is TGTGCCAGCAGCCGGGAACAGGGGAAAGATAATTCACCCCTCCACTTT.

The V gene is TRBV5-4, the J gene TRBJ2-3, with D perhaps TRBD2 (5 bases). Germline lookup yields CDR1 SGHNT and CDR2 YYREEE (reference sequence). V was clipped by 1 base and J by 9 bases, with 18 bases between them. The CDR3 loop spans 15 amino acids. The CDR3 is CASSLPGRGLRTQYF. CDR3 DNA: TGTGCCAGCAGCTTGCCCGGACGAGGGCTTCGGACGCAGTATTTT.

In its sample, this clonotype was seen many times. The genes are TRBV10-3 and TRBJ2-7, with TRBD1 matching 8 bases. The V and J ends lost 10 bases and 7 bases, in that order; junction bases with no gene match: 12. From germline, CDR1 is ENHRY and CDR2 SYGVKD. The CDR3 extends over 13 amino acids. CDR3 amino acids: CATDQSGGREQYF. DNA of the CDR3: TGTGCCACCGATCAATCAGGGGGCCGAGAGCAGTACTTC.

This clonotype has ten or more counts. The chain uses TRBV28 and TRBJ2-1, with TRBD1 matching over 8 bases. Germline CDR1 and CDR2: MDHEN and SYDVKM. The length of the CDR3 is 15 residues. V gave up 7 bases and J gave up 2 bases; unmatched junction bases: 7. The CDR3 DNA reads TGTGCCAGCAACTCCTTGACAGGGGCCTACAATGAGCAGTTCTTC. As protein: CASNSLTGAYNEQFF.

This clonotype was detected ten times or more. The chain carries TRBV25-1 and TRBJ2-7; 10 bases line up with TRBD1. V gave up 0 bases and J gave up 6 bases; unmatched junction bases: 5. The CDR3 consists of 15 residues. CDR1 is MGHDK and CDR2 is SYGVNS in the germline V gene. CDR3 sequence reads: CASSEYRGQGSEQYF. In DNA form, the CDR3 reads TGTGCCAGCAGTGAATATCGGGGACAGGGGTCCGAGCAGTACTTC.

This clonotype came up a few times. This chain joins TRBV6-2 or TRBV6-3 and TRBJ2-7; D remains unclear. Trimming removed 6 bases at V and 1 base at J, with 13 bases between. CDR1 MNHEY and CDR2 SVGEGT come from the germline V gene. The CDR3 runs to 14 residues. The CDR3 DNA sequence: TGTGCCAGCAGCCCCTTGTTGGGGTCCTACGAGCAGTACTTC. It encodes CASSPLLGSYEQYF.

The CDR3 is CASSRGQVWDPLHF. CDR3 DNA: TGTGCCAGCAGCCGCGGACAGGTATGGGATCCCCTCCACTTT. This chain joins TRBV4-2 and TRBJ1-6, with 7 bases lining up with TRBD1. After removal of 4 bases from V and 13 bases from J, the junction contained 10 bases not matched to a gene. The CDR3 runs to 14 residues. Germline V lookup: CDR1 LGHNA, CDR2 YNFKEQ.

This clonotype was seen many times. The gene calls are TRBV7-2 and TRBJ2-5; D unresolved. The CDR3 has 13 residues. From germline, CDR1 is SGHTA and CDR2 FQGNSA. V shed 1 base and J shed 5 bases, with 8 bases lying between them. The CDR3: CASSLEGLETQYF. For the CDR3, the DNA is TGTGCCAGCAGCTTAGAAGGGTTGGAGACCCAGTACTTC.

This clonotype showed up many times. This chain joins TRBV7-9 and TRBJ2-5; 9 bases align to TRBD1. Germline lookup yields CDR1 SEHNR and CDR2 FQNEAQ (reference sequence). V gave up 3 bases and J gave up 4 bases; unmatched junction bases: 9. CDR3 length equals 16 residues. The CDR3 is CASSFPGTGTRETQYF. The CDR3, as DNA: TGTGCCAGCAGCTTCCCCGGGACAGGGACGAGAGAGACCCAGTACTTC. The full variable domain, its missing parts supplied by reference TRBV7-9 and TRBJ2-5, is DTGVSQNPRHKITKRGQNVTFRCDPISEHNRLYWYRQTLGQGPEFLTYFQNEAQLEKSRLLSDRFSAERPKGSFSTLEIQRTEQGDSAMYLCASSFPGTGTRETQYFGPGTRLLVL.

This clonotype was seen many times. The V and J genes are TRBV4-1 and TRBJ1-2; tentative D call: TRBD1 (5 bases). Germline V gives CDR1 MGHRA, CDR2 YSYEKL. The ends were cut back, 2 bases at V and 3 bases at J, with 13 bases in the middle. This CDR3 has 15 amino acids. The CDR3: CASSQTHRQYYGYTF. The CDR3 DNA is TGCGCCAGCAGCCAAACCCATAGACAGTACTATGGCTACACCTTC.

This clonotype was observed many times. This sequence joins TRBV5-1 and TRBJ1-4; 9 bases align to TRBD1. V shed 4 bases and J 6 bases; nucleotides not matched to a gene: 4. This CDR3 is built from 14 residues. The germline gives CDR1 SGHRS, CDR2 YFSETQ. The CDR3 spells CASSTGQGDEKLFF. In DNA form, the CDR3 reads TGCGCCAGCAGCACGGGACAGGGTGATGAAAAACTGTTTTTT.

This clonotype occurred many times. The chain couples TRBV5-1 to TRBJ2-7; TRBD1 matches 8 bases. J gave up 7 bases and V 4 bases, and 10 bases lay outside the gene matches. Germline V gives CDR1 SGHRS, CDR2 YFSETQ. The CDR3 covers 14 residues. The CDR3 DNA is TGCGCCAGCAGCCAGACAGGGGCAGGTGATGAGCAGTACTTC. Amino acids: CASSQTGAGDEQYF.

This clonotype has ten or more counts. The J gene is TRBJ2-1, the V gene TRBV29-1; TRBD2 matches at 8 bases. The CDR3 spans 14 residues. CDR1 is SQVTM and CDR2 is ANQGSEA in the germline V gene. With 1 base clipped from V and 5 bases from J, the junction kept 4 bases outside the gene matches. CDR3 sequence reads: CSVEGTSRDNEQFF. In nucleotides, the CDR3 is TGCAGCGTTGAAGGGACTAGCAGGGACAATGAGCAGTTCTTC.

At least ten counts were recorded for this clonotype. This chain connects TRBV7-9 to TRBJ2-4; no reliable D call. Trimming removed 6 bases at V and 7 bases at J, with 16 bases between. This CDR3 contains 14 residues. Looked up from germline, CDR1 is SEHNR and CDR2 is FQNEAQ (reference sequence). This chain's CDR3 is CASSSDVEWNIQYF. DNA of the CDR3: TGTGCCAGCAGTTCCGACGTGGAGTGGAACATTCAGTACTTC.

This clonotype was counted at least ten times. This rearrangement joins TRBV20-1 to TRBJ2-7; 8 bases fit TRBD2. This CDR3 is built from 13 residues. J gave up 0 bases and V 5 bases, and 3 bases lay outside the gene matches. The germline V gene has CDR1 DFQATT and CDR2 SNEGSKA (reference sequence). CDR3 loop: CSADSGNSYEQYF. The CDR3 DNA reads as TGCAGTGCTGATAGCGGGAACTCCTACGAGCAGTACTTC.

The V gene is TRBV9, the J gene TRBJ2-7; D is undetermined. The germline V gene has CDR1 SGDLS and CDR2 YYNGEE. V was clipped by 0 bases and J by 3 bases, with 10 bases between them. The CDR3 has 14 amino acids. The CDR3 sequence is CASSVGAAHYEQYF. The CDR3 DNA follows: TGTGCCAGCAGCGTAGGGGCAGCCCACTACGAGCAGTACTTC.

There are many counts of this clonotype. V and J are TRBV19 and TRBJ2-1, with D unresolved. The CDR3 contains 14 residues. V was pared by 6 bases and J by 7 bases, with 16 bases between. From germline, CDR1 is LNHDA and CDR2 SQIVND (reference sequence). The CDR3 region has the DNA TGTGCCAGTAGCGGAACTACAGAACGGAATGAGCAGTTCTTC. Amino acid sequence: CASSGTTERNEQFF.

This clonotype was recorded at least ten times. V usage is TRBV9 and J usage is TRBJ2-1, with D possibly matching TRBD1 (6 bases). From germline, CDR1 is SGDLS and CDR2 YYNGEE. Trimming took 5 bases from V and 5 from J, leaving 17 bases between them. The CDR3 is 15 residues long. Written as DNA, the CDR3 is TGTGCCAGCAGTAAAGCCACCGGGACAAACAATGAGCAGTTCTTC. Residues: CASSKATGTNNEQFF. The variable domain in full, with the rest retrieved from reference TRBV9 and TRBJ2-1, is DSGVTQTPKHLITATGQRVTLRCSPRSGDLSVYWYQQSLDQGLQFLIQYYNGEERAKGNILERFSAQQFPDLHSELNLSSLELGDSALYFCASSKATGTNNEQFFGPGTRLTVL.

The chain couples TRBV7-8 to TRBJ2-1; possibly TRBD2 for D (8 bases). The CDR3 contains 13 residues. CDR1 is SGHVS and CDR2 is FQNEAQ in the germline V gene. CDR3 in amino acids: CAGGGGHYNEQFF. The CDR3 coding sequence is TGTGCAGGGGGCGGGGGGCACTACAATGAGCAGTTCTTC.

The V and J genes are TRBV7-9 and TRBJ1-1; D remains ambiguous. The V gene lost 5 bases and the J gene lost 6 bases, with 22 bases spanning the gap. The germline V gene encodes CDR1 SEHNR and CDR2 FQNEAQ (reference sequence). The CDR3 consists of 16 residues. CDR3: CASSLPQTDLYAEAFF. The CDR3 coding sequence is TGTGCCAGCAGCCTTCCCCAGACCGACCTCTACGCTGAAGCTTTCTTT. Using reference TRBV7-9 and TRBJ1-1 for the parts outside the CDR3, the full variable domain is DTGVSQNPRHKITKRGQNVTFRCDPISEHNRLYWYRQTLGQGPEFLTYFQNEAQLEKSRLLSDRFSAERPKGSFSTLEIQRTEQGDSAMYLCASSLPQTDLYAEAFFGQGTRLTVV.

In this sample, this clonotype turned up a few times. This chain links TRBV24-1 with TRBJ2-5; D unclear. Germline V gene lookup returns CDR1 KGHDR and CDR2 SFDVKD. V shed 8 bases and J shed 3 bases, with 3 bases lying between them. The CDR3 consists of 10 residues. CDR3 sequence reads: CATIEETQYF. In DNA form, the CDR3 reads TGTGCCACCATTGAAGAGACCCAGTACTTC.

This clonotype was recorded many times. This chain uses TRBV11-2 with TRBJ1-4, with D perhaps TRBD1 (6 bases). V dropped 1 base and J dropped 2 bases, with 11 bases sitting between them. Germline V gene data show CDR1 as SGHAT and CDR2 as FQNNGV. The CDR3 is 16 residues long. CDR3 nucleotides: TGTGCCAGCAGCTTAGTTCAGGGGACCACTAATGAAAAACTGTTTTTT. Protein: CASSLVQGTTNEKLFF.

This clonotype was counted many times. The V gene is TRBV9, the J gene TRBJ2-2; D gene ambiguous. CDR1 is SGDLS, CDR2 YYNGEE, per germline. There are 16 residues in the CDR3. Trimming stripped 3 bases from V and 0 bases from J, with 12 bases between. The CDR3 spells CASSATNFANTGELFF. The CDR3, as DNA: TGTGCCAGCAGCGCGACCAATTTCGCGAACACCGGGGAGCTGTTTTTT.